This TCR beta chain came from a study of neurological immune-mediated disorders. Study summary: Multiple sclerosis patients numbered approximately 35, with some 30 relapsing-remitting and 3 secondary progressive. Broader study findings: The multiple sclerosis repertoire cluster showed no association with any clinical or MRI feature. The authors stated that larger cohorts are needed.

Template-switch 5'RACE cDNA synthesis added a 10-nucleotide unique molecular identifier. Each CDR3 protein gets one entry after TCRdb re-called the 5' RACE reads with MiXCR. Here the sample spans about 70,000 distinct CDR3 sequences, 2.5% to 4% being singletons. This clonotype was detected many times. Its specificity is not known. The sample was PBMCs. The source is a woman in her forties or fifties with multiple sclerosis.

This CDR3 is CASSLETFGREQFF. As DNA, the CDR3 is TGTGCCAGCAGCTTGGAAACGTTTGGGCGTGAGCAGTTCTTC. The chain employs TRBV5-5 and TRBJ2-1; D call uncertain. Trimming cost V 0 bases and J 9 bases, with 13 bases left between them. Germline CDR1 and CDR2: SGHKS and YYEKEE (reference sequence). The CDR3 length is 14 residues.